This T cell receptor (beta chain) appears in the sequencing data of a study of OX40 agonist ivuxolimab in advanced cancers. For the study at large: Every 2 weeks, ivuxolimab was infused into the patients intravenously at between 0.01 and 10 mg/kg. Findings and limits, study-wide: Researchers report that CD8+ T cells had, on average, more expanded clones than CD4+. Some nonresponders additionally presented with little normalized T-cell clonal expansion. The antigens recognized by the expanded peripheral T cells, that is their antigen specificity, were not determined.

V was cut by 5 bases and J by 1 base, with 8 bases left in between. Germline V gives CDR1 MDHEN, CDR2 SYDVKM. This CDR3 contains 13 residues. Here immunoSEQ multiplex PCR was the method, and the copy in TCRdb shows in-frame clones only, minus some. The sample records more than 100,000 clones, roughly 91% being singletons. With respect to this clone: Its cognate antigen is unknown.

The J gene is TRBJ1-2, the V gene TRBV28; D is perhaps TRBD1 (5 bases). The specimen comprised CD4+ or CD8+ T cells sorted from blood, sampled in a trial of the OX40 agonist ivuxolimab. The TCR comes from an adult with an advanced solid tumor such as melanoma, head and neck, liver or kidney cancer. CDR3: CASSTGGNYGYTF. The CDR3 DNA reads as TGTGCCAGCAGTACGGGGGGTAACTATGGCTACACCTTC.